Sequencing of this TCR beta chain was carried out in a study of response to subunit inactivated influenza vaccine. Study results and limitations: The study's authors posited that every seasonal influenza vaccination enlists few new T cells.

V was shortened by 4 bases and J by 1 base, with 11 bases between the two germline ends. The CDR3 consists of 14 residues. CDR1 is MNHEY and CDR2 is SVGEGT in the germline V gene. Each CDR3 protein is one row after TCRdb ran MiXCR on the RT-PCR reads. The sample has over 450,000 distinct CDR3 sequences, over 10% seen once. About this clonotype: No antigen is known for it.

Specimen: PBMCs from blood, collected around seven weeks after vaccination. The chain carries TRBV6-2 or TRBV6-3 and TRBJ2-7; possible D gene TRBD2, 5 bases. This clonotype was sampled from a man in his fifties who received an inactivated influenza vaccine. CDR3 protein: CASSWGSGSYEQYF. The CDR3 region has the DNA TGTGCCAGCAGTTGGGGATCGGGATCCTACGAGCAGTACTTC.